The 32 T cell receptor beta chains below all came from one sample that was sequenced in a study of early T cells in non-severe SARS-CoV-2 infection. TCRdb redid the calling of the 5' RACE reads with MiXCR, one entry per CDR3 protein. The sample holds about 43,000 distinct CDR3 sequences; 11% are singletons and the top ten take roughly 9%. Sequenced input: whole blood. The receptors stem from an adult who was a healthcare worker with PCR-confirmed SARS-CoV-2 infection or an uninfected control (not recorded which).

The sample holds many counts of this clonotype. The CDR3 bases are TGTGCCAGCAGCTCAAGACAGGGCCGAGGGTACACAGATACGCAGTATTTT. This codes for CASSSRQGRGYTDTQYF. The V gene is TRBV7-2, the J gene TRBJ2-3, with 7 bases lining up with TRBD1. The V and J ends lost 4 bases and 2 bases, in that order; junction bases with no gene match: 12. The CDR3 spans 17 residues. The germline V gene encodes CDR1 SGHTA and CDR2 FQGNSA. The full variable domain, its missing parts supplied by reference TRBV7-2 and TRBJ2-3, is GAGVSQSPSNKVTEKGKDVELRCDPISGHTALYWYRQSLGQGLEFLIYFQGNSAPDKSGLPSDRFSAERTGGSVSTLTIQRTQQEDSAVYLCASSSRQGRGYTDTQYFGPGTRLTVL.

This clonotype was picked up a small number of times. The rearrangement links TRBV19 to TRBJ1-5; 7 bases map to TRBD1. CDR3 length: 16 amino acids. The V gene's germline CDR1 is LNHDA and CDR2 SQIVND (reference sequence). Trimming removed 5 bases from V and 1 base from J; junction bases left unmatched: 8. CDR3 sequence (DNA): TGTGCCAGTAGTCCTTTGGGGACAGTCAGCAATCAGCCCCAGCATTTT. Encoded protein: CASSPLGTVSNQPQHF. The full variable domain, completed using reference TRBV19 and TRBJ1-5, is DGGITQSPKYLFRKEGQNVTLSCEQNLNHDAMYWYRQDPGQGLRLIYYSQIVNDFQKGDIAEGYSVSREKKESFPLTVTSAQKNPTAFYLCASSPLGTVSNQPQHFGDGTRLSIL.

This clonotype was seen a few times. The chain is built from TRBV7-2 and TRBJ2-3; no firm D call. The CDR3 is 14 amino acids. V was shortened by 1 base and J by 6 bases, with 11 bases between the two germline ends. Germline CDR1 and CDR2: SGHTA and FQGNSA. Here the CDR3 reads CASSLVYQADTQYF. The CDR3 DNA reads TGTGCCAGCAGCTTAGTTTACCAAGCGGATACGCAGTATTTT.

The chain uses TRBV5-5 and TRBJ1-1; D remains unclear. Trimming shortened V by 9 bases and J by 1 base, and 13 bases separated the two germline ends. Germline CDR1 is SGHKS and CDR2 is YYEKEE (reference sequence). CDR3 size: 13 residues. In nucleotides, the CDR3 is TGTGCCACCGAAAAGGGAGGGAACACTGAAGCTTTCTTT. This codes for CATEKGGNTEAFF.

The sample holds many counts of this clonotype. The genes are TRBV7-9 and TRBJ2-7, with D possibly matching TRBD2 (6 bases). The CDR3 has 15 amino acids. Germline CDR1 is SEHNR and CDR2 is FQNEAQ (reference sequence). The V gene lost 5 bases and the J gene lost 2 bases, with 16 bases spanning the gap. For the CDR3, the DNA is TGTGCCAGCAGCGGGAGGTTCTCAGTCACCTACGAGCAGTACTTC. This translates into CASSGRFSVTYEQYF.

There are many counts of this clonotype. Written as DNA, the CDR3 is TGTGCCAGCAGCCCTCTGGGGCAGTTCTCACGCTATGGCTACACCTTC. Translated, it gives CASSPLGQFSRYGYTF. This sequence joins TRBV11-2 and TRBJ1-2; perhaps TRBD1 as D (5 bases). Germline values: CDR1 SGHAT, CDR2 FQNNGV. CDR3 length: 16 residues. V was trimmed by 5 bases and J by 4 bases, leaving 20 bases between them.

This clonotype was seen more than once but under ten times. The chain has TRBV19 and TRBJ2-7; TRBD2 agrees at 10 bases. There are 18 residues in the CDR3. Trimming took 3 bases from V and 0 from J; bases not matched to a gene: 11. Germline V gene data show CDR1 as LNHDA and CDR2 as SQIVND (reference sequence). Written as DNA, the CDR3 is TGTGCCAGTAGTATTGGGCTAGCGGGGGCCGTTTTCTCCTACGAGCAGTACTTC. Translated: CASSIGLAGAVFSYEQYF.

This clonotype has ten or more counts. This chain links TRBV6-2 or TRBV6-3 with TRBJ1-5; the D is unclear. CDR1 MNHEY and CDR2 SVGEGT come from the germline V gene. This CDR3 region has 13 residues. V lost 4 bases and J 0 bases, leaving 4 bases between the germline ends. This CDR3 reads CASSLDSNQPQHF. The CDR3, as DNA: TGTGCCAGCAGTTTGGATAGCAATCAGCCCCAGCATTTT.

The V and J genes are TRBV6-6 and TRBJ2-5; 7 bases are a match to TRBD1. The CDR3 consists of 14 residues. The V gene end was trimmed by 7 bases and the J gene end by 4 bases; junction bases not matched to a gene: 9. Germline assignment: CDR1 MNHNY and CDR2 SVGAGI (reference sequence). CDR3 sequence: CASTPMRGRETQYF. In DNA, the CDR3 is TGTGCCAGCACCCCCATGAGGGGGCGAGAGACCCAGTACTTC.

The rearrangement joins TRBV10-3 to TRBJ2-7; 8 positions agree with TRBD2. The CDR3 runs to 14 residues. Per germline, CDR1 ENHRY and CDR2 SYGVKD. Trimming cost V 4 bases and J 3 bases; bases outside gene matches: 5. CDR3 amino acids: CAISAGGPGYEQYF. CDR3 DNA sequence: TGTGCCATCAGTGCGGGGGGGCCCGGCTACGAGCAGTACTTC.

This clonotype was seen only a few times. J is TRBJ2-7 and V is TRBV7-9; D gene uncertain. The CDR3 runs to 12 residues. Deletions cut 7 bases from V and 4 bases from J, with 11 bases between. CDR1 and CDR2 from the germline V gene are SEHNR and FQNEAQ (reference sequence). CDR3 DNA sequence: TGTGCCAGCACGACGTCCTTGTACGAGCAGTACTTC. Amino acid sequence: CASTTSLYEQYF.

Details on this clonotype: With a much larger clone just one base away, this may be a read error. No conserved phenylalanine or tryptophan is present at the end of the CDR3, so a read error is the likely explanation. This chain joins TRBV11-1 and TRBJ2-6, with no clear D. V lost 1 base, J lost 0 bases, and 10 bases lay in between. The germline V gene encodes CDR1 SGHAT and CDR2 FQDESV (reference sequence). This CDR3 comprises 17 residues. CDR3 DNA: TGTGCCAGCAGCTTAGGTCCAGGTAGCTCTGGGGCCAACGTCCTGACTTAC. Translation: CASSLGPGSSGANVLTY.

This clonotype has only a few counts. CDR3 protein: CASSFAGLADYNNEQFF. Here the CDR3 DNA reads TGTGCCAGCAGCTTCGCGGGGTTAGCGGATTACAACAATGAGCAGTTCTTC. This rearrangement joins TRBV7-2 to TRBJ2-1; D perhaps matches TRBD2 (6 bases). V was cut by 3 bases and J by 5 bases, with 20 bases left in between. This CDR3 has 17 residues. Germline CDR1 and CDR2: SGHTA and FQGNSA.

V gene TRBV29-1 combines with J gene TRBJ2-2; no clear D gene. The CDR3 has 13 amino acids. V was clipped by 3 bases and J by 1 base, with 6 bases between them. Germline V gene data show CDR1 as SQVTM and CDR2 as ANQGSEA. As DNA, the CDR3 is TGCAGCGTTGACAGCCAGAACACCGGGGAGCTGTTTTTT. This translates into CSVDSQNTGELFF.

The chain has TRBV27 and TRBJ1-1, with D possibly TRBD1 on 6 matching bases. The V gene lost 5 bases and the J gene lost 1 base, with 14 bases spanning the gap. CDR1 and CDR2 from the germline V gene are MNHEY and SMNVEV (reference sequence). The CDR3 contains 15 residues. In DNA, the CDR3 is TGTGCCAGCAGTCGAGGATCGACAGGGAACACTGAAGCTTTCTTT. Translated, it gives CASSRGSTGNTEAFF.

The chain links TRBV29-1 to TRBJ1-2, with 8 bases identical to TRBD1. This CDR3 has 12 amino acids. Germline V gives CDR1 SQVTM, CDR2 ANQGSEA. J gave up 6 bases and V 7 bases, and 7 bases lay outside the gene matches. The CDR3 spells CSGRQGIHGYTF. CDR3 sequence (DNA): TGCAGCGGCCGACAGGGGATCCATGGCTACACCTTC.

This clonotype has at least ten counts. The chain combines TRBV3-1 with TRBJ1-3; D gene ambiguous. Germline V lookup: CDR1 LGHDT, CDR2 YNNKEL (reference sequence). The CDR3 extends over 19 amino acids. Deletions cut 1 base from V and 0 bases from J, with 19 bases between. CDR3 in DNA: TGTGCCAGCAGCCAAGTCAAAATAGGACGGACCTTCTCTGGAAACACCATATATTTT. This sequence encodes CASSQVKIGRTFSGNTIYF.

The rearrangement uses TRBV9 and TRBJ2-1; 8 nucleotides agree with TRBD2. The V and J ends lost 0 bases and 0 bases, in that order; junction bases with no gene match: 5. The germline V gene encodes CDR1 SGDLS and CDR2 YYNGEE. This CDR3 comprises 17 residues. The CDR3 DNA follows: TGTGCCAGCAGCGTAGCTTCGGGGGGGTCCTCCTACAATGAGCAGTTCTTC. Amino acid sequence: CASSVASGGSSYNEQFF.

This clonotype has more than one count but fewer than ten. The genes are TRBV24-1 and TRBJ2-7; D remains unclear. Looked up from germline, CDR1 is KGHDR and CDR2 is SFDVKD. V was trimmed by 3 bases and J by 3 bases, leaving 2 bases between them. The CDR3 has 11 residues. In nucleotides, the CDR3 is TGTGCCACCAGTGATCTCTACGAGCAGTACTTC. The encoded protein is CATSDLYEQYF.

In its sample, this clonotype was seen a few times. The chain employs TRBV7-8 and TRBJ2-3; 8 bases are shared with TRBD1. V lost 4 bases to trimming and J lost 6 bases; unmatched junction nucleotides: 12. Looked up from germline, CDR1 is SGHVS and CDR2 is FQNEAQ. CDR3 length: 16 residues. The CDR3 reads CASSYSPGQDGDTQYF. The CDR3 nucleotides are TGTGCCAGCAGCTATTCTCCGGGACAGGACGGCGATACGCAGTATTTT.

This clonotype has a count of ten or more. The chain uses TRBV20-1 and TRBJ2-5, with 7 positions matching TRBD1. CDR3 length: 14 amino acids. Germline V CDR1 and CDR2: DFQATT, SNEGSKA (reference sequence). With 6 bases clipped from V and 2 bases from J, the junction kept 9 bases outside the gene matches. The chain's CDR3 is CSARRTGDQETQYF. The CDR3 nucleotides are TGCAGTGCAAGACGAACAGGGGATCAAGAGACCCAGTACTTC.

This clonotype was seen only a few times. The V gene is TRBV29-1, the J gene TRBJ1-1; 7 bases are a match to TRBD1. Germline V gene lookup returns CDR1 SQVTM and CDR2 ANQGSEA. This CDR3 spans 13 amino acids. The ends lost 6 bases at V and 8 bases at J; junction bases unmatched: 12. The CDR3 spells CSVTTGTVMEAFF. The CDR3 nucleotides are TGCAGCGTCACGACCGGGACAGTAATGGAAGCTTTCTTT.

This clonotype was seen at least ten times. V is TRBV18 and J is TRBJ1-2; 9 bases line up with TRBD1. CDR1 and CDR2 (germline): KGHSH, LQKENI. V was clipped by 3 bases and J by 4 bases; unmatched bases: 6. The CDR3 is 15 amino acids. The CDR3, as DNA: TGTGCCAGCTCACCGAACCGACAGGGGGGCTATGGCTACACCTTC. Its translation: CASSPNRQGGYGYTF.

This clonotype was recorded a few times. The chain carries TRBV7-2 and TRBJ2-1, with 7 bases lining up with TRBD2. The CDR3 spans 14 residues. V shed 3 bases and J 5 bases; nucleotides not matched to a gene: 4. In germline, CDR1 is SGHTA, CDR2 FQGNSA. Here the CDR3 reads CASSLASGDNEQFF. The CDR3 DNA reads as TGTGCCAGCAGCTTGGCTAGCGGAGACAATGAGCAGTTCTTC.

There are a few counts of this clonotype. The rearrangement links TRBV24-1 to TRBJ2-7; 7 positions agree with TRBD1. In germline, CDR1 is KGHDR, CDR2 SFDVKD. The CDR3 is 15 residues long. V trimming: 5 bases; J trimming: 2 bases; junction bases outside the gene matches: 8. The CDR3 spells CATSVQQGSTYEQYF. CDR3 DNA sequence: TGTGCCACCAGTGTCCAACAGGGGTCAACCTACGAGCAGTACTTC.

This clonotype is categorized as medium-sized (0.01 to 0.1%). V gene TRBV7-3 combines with J gene TRBJ2-2; 7 nucleotides agree with TRBD1. CDR3 size: 14 residues. Germline-derived CDR1 and CDR2 are SGHTA and FQGTGA. V shed 4 bases and J 5 bases; nucleotides not matched to a gene: 4. Here the CDR3 reads CASSSTGSTGELFF. The CDR3 DNA sequence: TGTGCCAGCAGCTCGACAGGGTCGACCGGGGAGCTGTTTTTT.

The chain employs TRBV25-1 and TRBJ2-2; D call uncertain. This CDR3 has 14 amino acids. V lost 4 bases and J 4 bases, leaving 10 bases between the germline ends. Per the germline V gene, CDR1 is MGHDK and CDR2 is SYGVNS. CDR3 nucleotides: TGTGCCAGCAGTGTGGATTCCGCCACCGGGGAGCTGTTTTTT. Encoded protein: CASSVDSATGELFF.

The table lists this clonotype with many counts. The chain links TRBV30 to TRBJ2-4; 11 bases agree with TRBD1. Trimming at V came to 3 bases and at J to 8 bases, leaving 3 bases not matched to a gene. The CDR3 has 13 amino acids. From germline, CDR1 is GTSNPN and CDR2 SVGIG (reference sequence). The CDR3 is CAWSGGQGDIQYF. The CDR3 bases are TGTGCCTGGAGCGGGGGACAGGGGGACATTCAGTACTTC.

This clonotype has ten or more counts. The rearrangement links TRBV7-2 to TRBJ1-6; 8 bases are a match to TRBD1. Germline trimming cut 5 bases from V and 7 bases from J; bases unmatched to any gene: 7. The CDR3 runs to 15 residues. CDR1 is SGHTA and CDR2 is FQGNSA in the germline V gene. CDR3 loop: CASSPQRQGNSPLHF. The CDR3 nucleotides are TGTGCCAGCAGCCCTCAACGACAGGGGAATTCACCCCTCCACTTT.

The sample holds a few counts of this clonotype. The rearrangement uses TRBV3-1 and TRBJ1-6, with D possibly being TRBD1 (5 bases). Germline CDR1 and CDR2: LGHDT and YNNKEL (reference sequence). V was trimmed by 4 bases and J by 7 bases, leaving 11 bases between them. This CDR3 has 14 residues. The CDR3 coding sequence is TGTGCCAGCAGCCTGGGGGGGATAAATTCACCCCTCCACTTT. Protein: CASSLGGINSPLHF. The variable domain in full, completed from reference TRBV3-1 and TRBJ1-6, reads DTAVSQTPKYLVTQMGNDKSIKCEQNLGHDTMYWYKQDSKKFLKIMFSYNNKELIINETVPNRFSPKSPDKAHLNLHINSLELGDSAVYFCASSLGGINSPLHFGNGTRLTVT.

This rearrangement joins TRBV6-4 to TRBJ1-5, with TRBD1 as a possible D gene (5 bases). Looked up from germline, CDR1 is MRHNA and CDR2 is SNTAGT. The CDR3 has 13 amino acids. V was shortened by 5 bases and J by 5 bases, with 10 bases between the two germline ends. CDR3 residues: CASSRDGYQPQHF. In nucleotides, the CDR3 is TGTGCCAGCAGTCGGGACGGATATCAGCCCCAGCATTTT.

This clonotype has at least ten counts. The gene calls are TRBV7-6 and TRBJ2-1, with a tentative D call TRBD1 (6 bases). Germline CDR1 is SGHVS and CDR2 is FNYEAQ. Trimming cost V 3 bases and J 9 bases, with 12 bases left between them. This CDR3 comprises 13 residues. The CDR3 nucleotides read TGTGCCAGCAGCTTGGACAGAGGAGGTGAGCAGTTCTTC. Its translation: CASSLDRGGEQFF.